The T cell receptor (beta chain) under discussion was sequenced for a study of T cell repertoires in cytomegalovirus infection. Looking at the study overall: Well-studied HLA-B-restricted CMV epitopes were used in the study alongside recently identified HLA-C-restricted ones. From public TCR beta signatures came an indication of both CMV infection and matching HLA type.

As for this clonotype: Its target is unknown.

TCRdb re-called the reads through MiXCR, storing one row per CDR3 protein. Of hundreds of thousands of distinct CDR3 sequences listed, 31% were seen once; the top ten hold roughly an eighth. The CDR3 runs to 14 residues. Germline V gene sequence: CDR1 LNHDA, CDR2 SQIVND (reference sequence). V lost 3 bases to trimming and J lost 6 bases, with 12 bases between them. This chain uses TRBV19 with TRBJ2-1; perhaps D is TRBD1 or TRBD2 (6 bases each). The sequenced sample was cultured CD8+ T cells from PBMCs, obtained from culture after CMV antigen stimulation. The sequence derives from a human donor in good health (CMV status not recorded). Some clones in this sample may be carry-over from other donors' samples. The CDR3 DNA sequence: TGTGCCAGTAGTATTGAGGGGGGCCGCAATGAGCAGTTCTTC. Its protein is CASSIEGGRNEQFF. The whole variable domain, filled in from reference TRBV19 and TRBJ2-1, reads DGGITQSPKYLFRKEGQNVTLSCEQNLNHDAMYWYRQDPGQGLRLIYYSQIVNDFQKGDIAEGYSVSREKKESFPLTVTSAQKNPTAFYLCASSIEGGRNEQFFGPGTRLTVL.